This TCR beta chain was recovered during a study of blood T cell repertoires in COVID-19. Background on the study: The study drew acute and convalescent COVID-19 samples from the United States, Italy and Spain. PBMCs, B-cell-depleted T cells, or T cells provided the cDNA or gDNA that made up the material.

In germline, CDR1 is MRHNA, CDR2 SNTAGT. This CDR3 is 14 amino acids long. With V trimmed by 2 bases and J by 14 bases, 6 bases remained unmatched. Methods used by the authors: By means of reference gene primer amplification, nucleated cell counts were estimated. TCRdb's table, derived via immunoSEQ multiplex PCR, lists solely in-frame clones and lacks some. That table supplies the V and J calls and clone size; D and trimming were determined from the DNA. The table has about 250,000 clones, 86% seen once. The receptor was derived from a woman between 55 and 75 years old who had recovered from COVID-19. The J gene is TRBJ2-1, the V gene TRBV6-4; 13 nucleotides align to TRBD2. Sequencing was performed on peripheral blood. CDR3 in DNA: TGTGCCAGCAGTGACCCGACTAGCGGGGGGCAAGAGTTCTTC. This sequence encodes CASSDPTSGGQEFF.